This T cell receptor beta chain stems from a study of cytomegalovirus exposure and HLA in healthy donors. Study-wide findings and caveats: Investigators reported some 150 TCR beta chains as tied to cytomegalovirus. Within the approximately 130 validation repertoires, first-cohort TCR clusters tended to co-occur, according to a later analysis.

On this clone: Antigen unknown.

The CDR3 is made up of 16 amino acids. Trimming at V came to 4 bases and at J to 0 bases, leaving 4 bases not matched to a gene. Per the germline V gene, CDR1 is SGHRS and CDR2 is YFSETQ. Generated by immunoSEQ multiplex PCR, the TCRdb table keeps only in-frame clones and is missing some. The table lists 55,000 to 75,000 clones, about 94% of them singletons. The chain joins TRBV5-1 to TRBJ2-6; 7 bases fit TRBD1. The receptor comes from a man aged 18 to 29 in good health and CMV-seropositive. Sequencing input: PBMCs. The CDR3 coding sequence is TGCGCCAGCAGCGACAGGGCCCGCTCTGGGGCCAACGTCCTGACTTTC. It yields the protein CASSDRARSGANVLTF.